The rows below give T cell receptor beta chains drawn from one sample of a study of blood T cell repertoires in COVID-19. Some clones are missing from TCRdb's copy, which holds only in-frame ones; the method was immunoSEQ multiplex PCR. This sample has 60,000 to 90,000 clones, with roughly 87% found just once. Input material: peripheral blood. The receptor set was obtained from a woman at least 80 years old with active or convalescent COVID-19. The CDR3 runs from the conserved cysteine through the conserved F or W. The order of the fields is CDR3 DNA, CDR3 protein, clone size, V gene, D gene, J gene. The D gene is left open where the match is weak. Clone size is stated in some rows and not others, as once, few, many or a class when expanded.

DNA: TGTGCCAGCAGTTACTCTGCGGGGGGGGTCTACAATGAGCAGTTCTTC
CDR3: CASSYSAGGVYNEQFF
size: NA
V: TRBV6-5
D: TRBD2
J: TRBJ2-1

DNA: TGTGCCTCCAAAGAGGATAGCGGGAGATACGAGCAGTACTTC
CDR3: CASKEDSGRYEQYF
size: NA
V: TRBV19
D: TRBD2
J: TRBJ2-7

DNA: TGTGCCAGCAGTCCCAGGCTAGCTGGAGAGACCCAGTACTTC
CDR3: CASSPRLAGETQYF
size: NA
V: TRBV6-6
D: NA
J: TRBJ2-5

DNA: TGTGCCAGCAGCTTAGACCGGGGTGTGACTGGAAACACCATATATTTT
CDR3: CASSLDRGVTGNTIYF
size: NA
V: TRBV7-8
D: NA
J: TRBJ1-3

DNA: TGTGCCAGCAGACCTCGAGGGTCTGGGTTCACTGAAGCTTTCTTT
CDR3: CASRPRGSGFTEAFF
size: few
V: TRBV2
D: NA
J: TRBJ1-1

DNA: TGTGCCAGCTCACCACCGGGACAGAGCTATGGCTACACCTTC
CDR3: CASSPPGQSYGYTF
size: once
V: TRBV18
D: TRBD1
J: TRBJ1-2

DNA: TGTGCCAGCAGTGAATACGGAACAGGTGTAAACTATGGCTACACCTTC
CDR3: CASSEYGTGVNYGYTF
size: NA
V: TRBV6-1
D: NA
J: TRBJ1-2

DNA: TGTGCCAGCAGTTTCAATCATGAGCAGTTCTTC
CDR3: CASSFNHEQFF
size: once
V: TRBV12-3/TRBV12-4
D: NA
J: TRBJ2-1

DNA: TGCGCCAGCAGCTTCAGAAGGAACACTGAAGCTTTCTTT
CDR3: CASSFRRNTEAFF
size: few
V: TRBV5-1
D: NA
J: TRBJ1-1

DNA: TGTGCCAGCAGTTACTCGCGTTACGGGCAGTTCTTC
CDR3: CASSYSRYGQFF
size: NA
V: TRBV6-6
D: NA
J: TRBJ2-1

DNA: TGTGCCAGCAGCTTGGAGGGGTTAGGGTCACCCCTCCACTTT
CDR3: CASSLEGLGSPLHF
size: NA
V: TRBV5-6
D: NA
J: TRBJ1-6

DNA: TGTGCCAGCTCTAGGGACAGCCCCTCTGGGGCCAACGTCCTGACTTTC
CDR3: CASSRDSPSGANVLTF
size: NA
V: TRBV6-6
D: TRBD1
J: TRBJ2-6

DNA: TGTGCCAGCTCACCATCGGTGGACACTGAAGCTTTCTTT
CDR3: CASSPSVDTEAFF
size: NA
V: TRBV18
D: NA
J: TRBJ1-1

DNA: TGTGCCAGCAGCCAAGAGTGGCTGACACAGTTCTTC
CDR3: CASSQEWLTQFF
size: NA
V: TRBV3-1/TRBV3-2
D: NA
J: TRBJ2-1

DNA: TGTGCCAGTAGTGTCCCACAGGGTAATTCACCCCTCCACTTT
CDR3: CASSVPQGNSPLHF
size: NA
V: TRBV19
D: NA
J: TRBJ1-6

DNA: TGTGCCAGCTCGCAACCGGGACTCGAGCGAAATTCACCCCTCCACTTT
CDR3: CASSQPGLERNSPLHF
size: NA
V: TRBV18
D: NA
J: TRBJ1-6

DNA: TGCGCCATCAACCCTTCTGCGGAGCCGTTGCCCTACGAGCAGTACTTC
CDR3: CAINPSAEPLPYEQYF
size: NA
V: TRBV23-1
D: NA
J: TRBJ2-7

DNA: TGTGCCAGCAGATCAACCGCGCTTCCGGGCCAAGAGACCCAGTACTTC
CDR3: CASRSTALPGQETQYF
size: NA
V: TRBV28
D: NA
J: TRBJ2-5

DNA: TGTGCCAGCAGACAATTTGGACAGGCGCTCTATGGCTACACCTTC
CDR3: CASRQFGQALYGYTF
size: few
V: TRBV28
D: TRBD1
J: TRBJ1-2

DNA: TGTGCCAGCAGCTATGACAGGGCCTACGAGCAGTACTTC
CDR3: CASSYDRAYEQYF
size: NA
V: TRBV7-3
D: TRBD1
J: TRBJ2-7

DNA: TGCGCCAGCAGAGTACAGGGACAGACAAACACTGAAGCTTTCTTT
CDR3: CASRVQGQTNTEAFF
size: NA
V: TRBV10-2
D: TRBD1
J: TRBJ1-1

DNA: TGTGCCACCAGCAGAGATCGCGGGACTAGCTTCTACAATGAGCAGTTCTTC
CDR3: CATSRDRGTSFYNEQFF
size: NA
V: TRBV15
D: TRBD2
J: TRBJ2-1

DNA: TGTGCCGGTCTCCACCGGCGGGATCGAGGCTCCTACGAGCAGTACTTC
CDR3: CAGLHRRDRGSYEQYF
size: NA
V: TRBV5-4
D: NA
J: TRBJ2-7

DNA: TGTGCCAGCTCGGGACAGGGTATACGGGGCTACACCTTC
CDR3: CASSGQGIRGYTF
size: NA
V: TRBV18
D: TRBD1
J: TRBJ1-2